The sequence of this TCR beta chain was determined in a study of PD-1 blockade in classical Hodgkin lymphoma (dated by TCRdb to about 2020). About the full investigation: Nivolumab dosing was 3 mg/kg intravenously every 2 weeks, continuing until either disease progression or unacceptable toxicity. The study used CyTOF and TCR beta sequencing to define a peripheral blood immune signature of response to PD-1 blockade in classical Hodgkin lymphoma.

Genomic DNA was extracted with the Qiagen DNeasy kit from unsorted PBMCs and from negatively selected CD4+ and CD8+ fractions. Amplification of TCR beta CDR3 regions was done by immunoSEQ multiplex PCR with primers that anneal to V and J segments. A synthetic immune receptor repertoire was used to minimize amplification bias, and any remaining bias was removed computationally after sequencing. As for the authors' bioinformatics: Custom Python scripts were used to quantify repertoire diversity as the Shannon entropy index. The unsorted, CD4+ and CD8+ repertoires were each analyzed separately, with the exception of combined analyses, where CD4+ and CD8+ sequences were merged in silico. A clone was considered expanded if an increase in frequency of at least 2-fold after treatment relative to C1D1 was found, and a pseudocount of 0.5 was applied to clones undetected at baseline. Clones with 0 or 1 copy at C1D1 were defined as singleton clones, while clones with 2 or more copies were defined as non-singleton clones. Clones expanded in unsorted samples were annotated as CD4+, CD8+ or unknown by matching protein sequences in sorted samples from the same patient. Diversity changes from C1D1 to C4D1 were tested in paired samples using Wilcoxon tests. This is the immuneACCESS table as TCRdb keeps it, with only in-frame sequences that have V and J called. A part of the clones is gone; compared with another copy, unresolved V genes explain less than half, and the rest is unexplained. The V and J calls and the clone size are those of that table, but D and trimming were determined from the DNA. For this sample there are 55,000 to 80,000 clones; roughly 91% appear just once. Of the sample, about 8% falls within the top ten clones.

Results and caveats for the whole study, not just this receptor: Among trial patients, those achieving complete response had baseline diversity similar to that of newly diagnosed patients, while diversity was significantly lower in partial responders and progressors. Baseline TCR diversity was reported as lower in newly diagnosed patients than in healthy donors, and lower still in relapsed/refractory patients. Lower diversity was seen in patients whose nivolumab began less than 1 year after ASCT, and these patients were left out of later analyses so that immune reconstitution would not confound the results. The study covered only a single clinical trial cohort, and the causes of the repertoire differences, possibly disease activity or prior therapy, were still not defined. CD4+ but not CD8+ TCR diversity rose significantly by C4D1 (p=0.0027 vs p=0.16), most apparent in complete responders (p=0.02).

Sample time point, as interpreted from the label and publication: cycle 1 day 1 (C1D1), immediately before nivolumab initiation. Every trial patient had relapsed after autologous stem cell transplantation, and cohorts A, B and C differed in prior brentuximab vedotin exposure. The trial cohort included fewer than 65 patients with relapsed/refractory classical Hodgkin lymphoma, and each patient had a best overall response of complete response, partial response or progressive disease. In the multi-cohort phase II CheckMate 205 trial, trial patients received single-agent nivolumab. An independent review committee assessed best overall response by applying the 2007 International Working Group response criteria. Trial PBMCs were collected just before the start of nivolumab (C1D1) and during therapy at cycle 2 day 1 and cycle 4 day 1. After peripheral blood was drawn into 8 mL Vacutainer Cell Preparation Tubes, PBMCs were isolated by centrifugation and then cryopreserved.

From the cysteine up to the phenylalanine, the CDR3 has a length of 14 residues. The DNA shown is the 42-base CDR3, in frame from base 1. Trimming leaves V shorter by 4 bases and J shorter by 6 bases, with the junction holding 4 bases beyond the gene matches. The germline V gene supplies CDR1 SGDLS and CDR2 YYNGEE. In regard to this clone: Its antigen specificity is not known. The sample holds no much larger clone one base away, and base qualities are not on file.

The sequence came from a human donor with classical Hodgkin lymphoma. The V gene is TRBV9 and the J gene is TRBJ2-2; 9 bases in between match TRBD1. Material: peripheral blood mononuclear cells (PBMCs), obtained at baseline. This receptor carries the CDR3 CASSPTGGPGELFF. The sequenced DNA: TGTGCCAGCAGCCCTACAGGGGGCCCCGGGGAGCTGTTTTTT.